Listed below are T cell receptor beta chains from one sample, sequenced in a study of regulatory T cells in long-lasting Graves disease. TCRdb passed the multiplex PCR reads through MiXCR, listing each CDR3 protein once. The data hold 550,000 to 700,000 distinct CDR3 sequences, with 16% observed a single time. The same sample was also used in a study of T cells in Graves' hyperthyroidism and ophthalmopathy.

The sample here was peripheral blood mononuclear cells (PBMCs), taken at new diagnosis, from a patient treated with antithyroid drugs. The receptors here all came from a man aged 18 to 35 with Graves disease. Each CDR3 is given with its conserved first and last residue. D genes are given only for firm matches. Size values are once, few and many counts, or a class for expanded clones, and some rows have none.

V gene	D gene	J gene	clone size	CDR3 DNA	CDR3 protein
TRBV5-1	.	TRBJ1-4	many	TGCGCCAGCAGCCCGGGCCGGGGAACTAATGAAAAACTGTTTTTT	CASSPGRGTNEKLFF
TRBV20-1	TRBD1	TRBJ2-5	many	TGCAGTGCTAGAGGACAGGGGGGGAGCAAGACCCAGTACTTC	CSARGQGGSKTQYF
TRBV18	.	TRBJ2-1	many	TGTGCCAGCTCCCCAGCCACAGGGAGCAATGAGCAGTTCTTC	CASSPATGSNEQFF
TRBV2	TRBD2	TRBJ2-2	many	TGTGCCAGCAGTGGGGGTAGCGGGGTGAACACCGGGGAGCTGTTTTTT	CASSGGSGVNTGELFF
TRBV28	.	TRBJ2-3	.	TGTGCCAGCGGCGAGGGAGCAGGAGTAGCGGATACGCAGTATTTT	CASGEGAGVADTQYF
TRBV2	.	TRBJ1-3	.	TGTGCCAGCAGCGCCGGACCGACCTCAGGAAACACCATATATTTT	CASSAGPTSGNTIYF
TRBV4-1	.	TRBJ1-2	few	TGCGCCAGCAGCCCTCCCGCCCTACGGGGCTACACCTTC	CASSPPALRGYTF
TRBV30	.	TRBJ2-7	many	TGTGCCTGGAGTCTCTCTGGGCGGGACTACGAGCAGTACTTC	CAWSLSGRDYEQYF
TRBV12-3/TRBV12-4	TRBD1	TRBJ2-2	.	TGTGCCAGCAGTTTATTTGGGACAGGGGGTAGGGGGAGGAGAAACACCGGGGAGCTGGTTTTT	CASSLFGTGGRGRRNTGELVF
TRBV12-3/TRBV12-4	TRBD2	TRBJ2-1	.	TGTGCCAGCAGTCGATCCGGGACTAGCTGGAATGAGCAGTTCTTC	CASSRSGTSWNEQFF
TRBV20-1	.	TRBJ1-4	.	TGCAGTGCTAGAGATGGGGGAGAAAAACTGTTTTTT	CSARDGGEKLFF
TRBV12-5	.	TRBJ1-1	many	TGTGCTAGTGGTTTGTTCCGCAGGATCCGGAACACTGAAGCTTTCTTT	CASGLFRRIRNTEAFF
TRBV4-1	.	TRBJ1-1	few	TGCGCCAGCAGCCATCCTGCAAGGAACACTGAAGCTTTCTTT	CASSHPARNTEAFF
TRBV5-1	.	TRBJ2-7	few	TGCGCCAGCAGCCCCCCGGCAAGGAACGAGCAGTACTTC	CASSPPARNEQYF
TRBV2	.	TRBJ1-5	few	TGTGCCAGCCAGAGGGGACTTCTCTTGAGCAATCAGCCCCAGCATTTT	CASQRGLLLSNQPQHF
TRBV7-2	.	TRBJ2-7	few	TGTGCCAGCAGCCCCGGGCGAAAGCAGTACTTC	CASSPGRKQYF
TRBV11-2	.	TRBJ1-4	.	TGTGCCAGCAGCTTAACCCCGTCCACAGAGGAAAAACTGTTTTTT	CASSLTPSTEEKLFF
TRBV30	.	TRBJ1-1	.	TGTGCCTGGAGTGTAGGGCAGGGGAACACTGAAGCTTTCTTT	CAWSVGQGNTEAFF
TRBV7-3	.	TRBJ2-2	many	TGTGCCAGCAGACCCACAGGGCTCCCCGGGGAGCTGTTTTTT	CASRPTGLPGELFF
TRBV30	TRBD1	TRBJ2-3	few	TGTGCCTGGAGTAAGGGGGCAAGCACAGATACGCAGTATTTT	CAWSKGASTDTQYF
TRBV14	.	TRBJ2-1	.	TGTGCCAGCAGCCAAGATGCGGAATCGGAGCAGTTCTTC	CASSQDAESEQFF
TRBV28	TRBD2	TRBJ2-1	many	TGTGCCAGCCTTAGGCTAGCGGGAGGCAATGAGCAGTTCTTC	CASLRLAGGNEQFF
TRBV30	.	TRBJ2-2	many	TGTGCCTGGAGTCAGGACGGCCGGGAGCTGTTTTTT	CAWSQDGRELFF
TRBV20-1	.	TRBJ1-5	.	TGCAGTGCTAGAGCGGGGACCAATCAGCCCCAGCATTTT	CSARAGTNQPQHF
TRBV11-3	TRBD2	TRBJ2-3	once	TGTGCCAGCAGCTTACTCACTAGCGGGAGTGTAACAGATACGCAGTATTTT	CASSLLTSGSVTDTQYF
TRBV10-3	.	TRBJ2-1	few	TGTGCCAACTCCCCCGAGGTGACTACCGTCAACAATGAGCAGTTCTTC	CANSPEVTTVNNEQFF
TRBV27	.	TRBJ2-7	many	TGTGCCAGCTGGAGGGTGCCAGACGAGCAGTACTTC	CASWRVPDEQYF